This T cell receptor (beta chain) was sequenced during a study of blood T cell repertoires in COVID-19. The wider study: Donors in the United States, Italy and Spain gave samples during acute or convalescent COVID-19. PBMCs, B-cell-depleted T cells, or T cells were the source of the cDNA or gDNA that made up the material.

In the study's own analysis: Amplification of reference gene primers provided the estimated nucleated cell counts. Some clones are missing from TCRdb's copy, which holds only in-frame ones; the method was immunoSEQ multiplex PCR. V and J calls and clone size are given by that table; D and trimming were obtained from the DNA. The table lists 110,000 to 150,000 clones, about 87% of them singletons. The CDR3 loop spans 14 amino acids. V lost 3 bases and J lost 3; bases outside the gene matches: 2. Germline V gives CDR1 SGHRS, CDR2 YFSETQ. This clonotype originated in a human donor in a cohort sampled during active COVID-19. The specimen sequenced was peripheral blood. The chain couples TRBV5-1 to TRBJ2-2; 7 bases fit TRBD1. CDR3 protein: CASSSGQYTGELFF. The CDR3 nucleotides read TGCGCCAGCAGCTCGGGACAGTACACCGGGGAGCTGTTTTTT.